A single sample is the source of the 16 T cell receptor beta chains below, sequenced in a study of T cells in Graves' hyperthyroidism and ophthalmopathy. Researchers took RNA transcripts and amplified the TCR beta CDR3 regions from them. An initial round of RT-PCR targeting the TCR CDR3 relied on the HTBI primer set. MiXCR was run by TCRdb on the multiplex PCR reads, yielding one entry per CDR3 protein. The sample holds 50,000 to 75,000 distinct CDR3 sequences, around half seen once. Sequenced: blood. These receptors all come from a woman in her thirties with Graves' ophthalmopathy.

Of note for this clonotype: No conserved phenylalanine or tryptophan is present at the end of the CDR3, so a read error is the likely explanation. The chain employs TRBV6-1 and TRBJ1-1; tentative D call: TRBD1 (5 bases). This CDR3 has 14 residues. Germline lookup yields CDR1 MNHNS and CDR2 SASEGT. The CDR3 loop is CASGDLQGNTEAFL. CDR3 bases: TGTGCCAGCGGTGATCTTCAGGGCAACACTGAAGCTTTCTTG.

Here the CDR3 DNA reads TGTGCCAGCAGTTTCGGGACACTACACTGGGGTTATGGCTACACCTTC. Its protein product is CASSFGTLHWGYGYTF. The genes are TRBV13 and TRBJ1-2, with D maybe TRBD1 (6 bases). V lost 6 bases and J 5 bases, leaving 22 bases between the germline ends. CDR1 is PRHDT and CDR2 is FYEKMQ in the germline V gene (reference sequence). The CDR3 spans 16 residues.

This clonotype was counted ten times or more. This chain connects TRBV7-2 to TRBJ1-1; no definite D call. Germline loops: CDR1 SGHTA, CDR2 FQGNSA. The CDR3 runs to 15 residues. Trimming stripped 2 bases from V and 1 base from J, with 11 bases between. The CDR3 DNA reads TGTGCCAGCAGCTTAAGGCCCGGGGAGAACACTGAAGCTTTCTTT. Translation gives CASSLRPGENTEAFF.

In the case of this clonotype: The conserved final phenylalanine or tryptophan is absent from the CDR3, which likely points to a read error. The V call is TRBV11-3, the J call TRBJ2-1; possible D gene TRBD1, 6 bases. CDR3 size: 14 residues. Germline CDR1 reads SGHNT; CDR2 reads YENEEA. Trimming removed 5 bases from V and 5 bases from J, with 13 bases in between. CDR3: CASSLTDSNNEQFL. As DNA, the CDR3 is TGTGCCAGCAGCCTAACGGACAGTAACAATGAGCAGTTCCTC.

Many counts were recorded for this clonotype. This sequence joins TRBV28 and TRBJ1-4, with D tentatively TRBD1 (5 bases). The CDR3 is made up of 14 amino acids. The germline V and J ends were trimmed by 6 bases and 11 bases, with 19 bases remaining between them. CDR1 and CDR2 from the germline V gene are MDHEN and SYDVKM. Here the CDR3 DNA reads TGTGCCAGCAGGTCGGACCGGGGGGTTGGGAAACTGTTTTTT. It yields the protein CASRSDRGVGKLFF.

The chain is built from TRBV7-2 and TRBJ1-5; D not certain. The CDR3 extends over 15 amino acids. Germline-derived CDR1 and CDR2 are SGHTA and FQGNSA. V lost 5 bases and J lost 9, with 20 bases in between. The CDR3 nucleotides are TGTGCCAGCAGCCCACCGGACGGAATTATTTGGCCCCAGCATTTT. Its translation is CASSPPDGIIWPQHF.

This clonotype occurred many times. The gene calls are TRBV6-5 and TRBJ1-2, with a possible D match to TRBD1 (5 bases). Germline CDR1 MNHEY, CDR2 SVGAGI. The CDR3 runs to 13 residues. The germline V and J ends were trimmed by 6 bases and 3 bases, with 11 bases remaining between them. The CDR3 coding sequence is TGTGCCAGCAGAACCGGAGGGGACTATGGCTACACCTTC. Residues: CASRTGGDYGYTF.

The rearrangement uses TRBV5-4 and TRBJ1-1; D ambiguous. Germline V gives CDR1 SGHNT, CDR2 YYREEE (reference sequence). CDR3 size: 13 residues. V dropped 4 bases and J dropped 10 bases, with 17 bases sitting between them. The CDR3 nucleotides read TGTGCCAGCAGCCCACAGACGAACACGGGAGCTTTCTTT. Its translation: CASSPQTNTGAFF.

This clonotype has at least ten counts. The chain couples TRBV9 to TRBJ2-1, with TRBD2 identical over 15 bases. V trimming: 3 bases; J trimming: 9 bases; junction bases outside the gene matches: 7. Germline V gives CDR1 SGDLS, CDR2 YYNGEE. This CDR3 has 16 residues. The CDR3 sequence: CASSAGLAGGQGEQFF. CDR3 DNA: TGTGCCAGCAGCGCCGGACTAGCGGGAGGGCAGGGTGAGCAGTTCTTC.

This clonotype was recorded many times. The gene calls are TRBV7-9 and TRBJ1-1, with TRBD1 identical over 7 bases. Per germline, CDR1 SEHNR and CDR2 FQNEAQ (reference sequence). CDR3 length equals 15 residues. V lost 1 base and J lost 1; bases outside the gene matches: 3. DNA for the CDR3: TGTGCCAGCAGCTTAGGCAGGGGGGAGAACACTGAAGCTTTCTTT. Translated: CASSLGRGENTEAFF.

Judged by abundance, this clonotype is medium-sized. This chain uses TRBV29-1 with TRBJ1-2; no reliable D call. CDR1 and CDR2 from the germline V gene are SQVTM and ANQGSEA. Trimming stripped 3 bases from V and 7 bases from J, with 12 bases between. The CDR3 is 12 residues long. The CDR3 protein is CSVDQDDRGYTF. The CDR3, as DNA: TGCAGCGTTGATCAAGATGATCGTGGCTACACCTTC.

At least ten counts were recorded for this clonotype. The chain carries TRBV6-1 and TRBJ2-1, with a possible D match to TRBD1 (5 bases). The V end was cut by 4 bases, the J end by 4 bases, with 17 bases between. From germline, CDR1 is MNHNS and CDR2 SASEGT. The length of the CDR3 is 16 residues. CDR3 DNA sequence: TGTGCCAGCAGTGGACAGTCTCCAGTTTCATACAATGAGCAGTTCTTC. As protein: CASSGQSPVSYNEQFF.

The chain carries TRBV20-1 and TRBJ1-4, with 8 bases fitting TRBD1. Per the germline V gene, CDR1 is DFQATT and CDR2 is SNEGSKA (reference sequence). Trimming at V came to 3 bases and at J to 3 bases, leaving 9 bases not matched to a gene. The CDR3 has 16 residues. Written as DNA, the CDR3 is TGCAGTGCTAGGGGGCAGGGGGCGACAGCTAATGAAAAACTGTTTTTT. Translating gives CSARGQGATANEKLFF.

Many counts were recorded for this clonotype. The chain couples TRBV7-9 to TRBJ2-3, with D maybe TRBD2 (5 bases). Trimming removed 5 bases from V and 4 bases from J, with 13 bases in between. This CDR3 is built from 14 residues. CDR1 is SEHNR and CDR2 is FQNEAQ in the germline V gene (reference sequence). CDR3 nucleotide sequence: TGTGCCAGCAGCCCCCTAGTGCGGGCAGATACGCAGTATTTT. It translates to CASSPLVRADTQYF. The variable domain in full, completed from reference TRBV7-9 and TRBJ2-3, reads DTGVSQNPRHKITKRGQNVTFRCDPISEHNRLYWYRQTLGQGPEFLTYFQNEAQLEKSRLLSDRFSAERPKGSFSTLEIQRTEQGDSAMYLCASSPLVRADTQYFGPGTRLTVL.

This clonotype was observed many times. The rearrangement links TRBV7-2 to TRBJ1-2, with D tentatively TRBD1 (6 bases). V lost 1 base and J lost 7, with 7 bases in between. This CDR3 spans 12 amino acids. CDR1 is SGHTA, CDR2 FQGNSA, per germline. CDR3: CASSLEGVGYTF. CDR3 in DNA: TGTGCCAGCAGCTTAGAGGGGGTTGGCTACACCTTC.

The V call is TRBV20-1, the J call TRBJ1-5, with D unresolved. V was cut by 5 bases and J by 6 bases, with 14 bases left in between. The CDR3 is 13 residues long. The germline V gene has CDR1 DFQATT and CDR2 SNEGSKA (reference sequence). The CDR3 coding sequence is TGCAGTGCTTCCCCGGGAGGCGTTCAGCCCCAGCATTTT. Translated, it gives CSASPGGVQPQHF.